This T cell receptor beta chain stems from a study of molecular identifiers for immune sequencing clone quantification listed by TCRdb under 2018. Background for the entire study: For a replicate experiment, the RNA from either approximately 20,000 or 100,000 naive CD8 T cells was divided into five aliquots, and four of those aliquots went on to sequencing. The study was a methods study using CD8 T cells to benchmark molecular-identifier clustering-based TCR repertoire sequencing (MIDCIRS) and TCR RNA copy counting.

At the junction V is shortened by 5 bases and J by 8 bases, with 16 bases in between. CDR1 SGHTA and CDR2 FQGNSA were looked up in the germline V gene. There are 14 amino acids in the CDR3, from cysteine to phenylalanine inclusive. Only the CDR3 portion is preserved as DNA: 42 bases, with reading frame beginning at the first base. The library was obtained by PCR. TCRdb shows the sequencer as NextSeq 500. Bulk TCR libraries were prepared as previously described, using TCR primers listed in Table S5. Total RNA was purified with the Qiagen AllPrep DNA/RNA kit. Reads from multiple sequencing runs of the same library were pooled before analysis. As for how the authors treated the data: Only reads with exact TCR constant sequence were kept, trimmed to 150 nt, and grouped by their 12-nt molecular barcodes. Reads inside each barcode group were sub-clustered using a 15% Levenshtein threshold, and a quality-weighted consensus sequence was constructed for each RNA molecule. Non-functional sequences were excluded, and lower-count sequences lying one edit away from another sequence were also excluded. Barcode sub-clusters with fewer than 20% of the maximum read count were removed, based on fitting two negative binomial distributions. The public sequencing data were trimmed at Q25 with fastp and processed into clonotypes with MiXCR by TCRdb, which kept only in-frame beta chains. Each entry is one CDR3 protein sequence, shown with its most common DNA and genes. These V and J calls are TCRdb output, not the study's own analysis. In this sample the table shows some 680,000 distinct CDR3 sequences, about 25% of which occur a single time. The ten most abundant clones make up 0.78% of the sample.

Findings and caveats that apply to the study as a whole: The sizes of highly expanded clones could end up underestimated when identical TCR molecules share a barcode. Spiked-in Jurkat TCR RNA (approximately 10 copies' worth), which is not part of the donor repertoire, was contained in the naive libraries. Modeling estimated around 3 recovered TCR RNA copies per cell, compared with about ten by digital PCR, which implies 30% to 35% capture efficiency. Clones above 20 RNA copies held over 97% of molecules in CMV-specific effector cells but under 1% in naive cells. When barcode sub-clustering was left out, chimeric consensus sequences inflated TCR diversity, with chimeras reaching as high as 47%. Spiked-in Jurkat TCR RNA equal to a single cell's worth was reported to be detectable even within one million naive CD8 T cells.

As to this clonotype: It lacks a known antigen. This may arise from a read error, as a much more abundant clone is one base away.

Libraries of naive CD8 T cells were generated from about 19,000 to 1,100,000 sorted cells, with 10%, 30% or 50% of the purified RNA used. On a BD FACSAria II, naive CD8 T cells were FACS-sorted as CD8+CD4-CCR7+CD45RA+ and collected into RLT Plus buffer. Detection sensitivity was tested by spiking Jurkat RNA equal to about 10 TCR copies' worth into samples containing roughly 17,000-1,100,000 naive CD8 T cells. Enrichment of CD8 T cells was performed with RosetteSep CD8+ T Cell Enrichment Cocktail and Ficoll-Paque, after which ACK red cell lysis was carried out. This clonotype originated in a human donor in good health. Some libraries in this study had Jurkat cell RNA spiked in. This receptor chain uses TRBV7-2 and TRBJ2-1, with TRBD1 perhaps the D gene, on 6 matching bases. Sequencing input: naive CD8+ T cells from blood, with Jurkat cell RNA spiked in. This specimen's cell subset or site label, interpreted: FACS-sorted CD8+CD4-CCR7+CD45RA+ naive T cells. The CDR3 region has the sequence CASSALYRADEQFF. In nucleotides, the sequence is TGTGCCAGCAGCGCCCTCTACAGGGCAGATGAGCAGTTCTTC.